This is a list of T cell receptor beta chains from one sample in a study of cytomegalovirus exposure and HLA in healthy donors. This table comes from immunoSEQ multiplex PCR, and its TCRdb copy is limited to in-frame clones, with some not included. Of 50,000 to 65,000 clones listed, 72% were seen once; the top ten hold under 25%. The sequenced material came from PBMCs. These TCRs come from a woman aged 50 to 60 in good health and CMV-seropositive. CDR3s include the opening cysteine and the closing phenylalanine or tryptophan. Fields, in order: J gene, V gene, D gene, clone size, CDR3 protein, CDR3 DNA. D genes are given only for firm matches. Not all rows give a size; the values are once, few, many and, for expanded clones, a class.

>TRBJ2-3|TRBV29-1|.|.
CSVEDHRSTDTQYF
TGCAGCGTTGAAGATCACAGGAGCACAGATACGCAGTATTTT
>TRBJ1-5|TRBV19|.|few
CASSKRGSNQPQHF
TGTGCCAGTAGTAAACGCGGAAGCAATCAGCCCCAGCATTTT
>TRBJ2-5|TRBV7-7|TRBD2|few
CASSLAHGSGRTETQYF
TGTGCTAGCAGCTTAGCGCACGGTAGCGGGAGAACAGAGACCCAGTACTTC
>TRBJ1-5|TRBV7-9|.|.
CASSLGGNKPQHF
TGTGCCAGCAGCTTAGGCGGCAACAAGCCCCAGCATTTT
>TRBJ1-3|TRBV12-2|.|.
CASRRGPGNTIYF
TGTGCAAGTCGCAGGGGGCCGGGAAACACCATATATTTT
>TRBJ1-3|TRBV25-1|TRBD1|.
CASSDYRGPGNTIYF
TGTGCCAGCAGTGATTACAGGGGGCCTGGAAACACCATATATTTT
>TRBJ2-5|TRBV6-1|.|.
CASSDLGGAGETQYF
TGTGCCAGCAGTGACTTGGGGGGGGCGGGGGAGACCCAGTACTTC
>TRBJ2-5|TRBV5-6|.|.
CASSQGVRETQYF
TGTGCCAGCAGCCAAGGGGTGCGGGAGACCCAGTACTTC
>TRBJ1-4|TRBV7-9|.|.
CASSPRGSAVSTNEKLFF
TGTGCCAGCAGCCCAAGGGGATCCGCAGTTTCAACTAATGAAAAACTGTTTTTT
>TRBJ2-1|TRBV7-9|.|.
CASSLRGPYNEQFF
TGTGCCAGCAGCTTAAGGGGCCCCTACAATGAGCAGTTCTTC
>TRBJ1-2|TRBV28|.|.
CASRGPFDYGYTF
TGTGCCAGCAGGGGCCCCTTTGACTATGGCTACACCTTC
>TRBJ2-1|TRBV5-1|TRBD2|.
CASSASGGARNEQFF
TGCGCCAGCAGCGCCAGCGGGGGGGCGAGGAATGAGCAGTTCTTC
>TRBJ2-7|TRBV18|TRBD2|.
CASSQRENEQYF
TGTGCCAGCTCCCAGCGGGAGAACGAGCAGTACTTC
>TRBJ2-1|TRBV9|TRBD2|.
CASSPPGGNQGEQFF
TGTGCCAGCAGCCCACCGGGGGGGAATCAAGGTGAGCAGTTCTTC
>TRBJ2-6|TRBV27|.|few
CASSSHSSGANVLTF
TGTGCCAGCAGTTCTCATAGCTCTGGGGCCAACGTCCTGACTTTC
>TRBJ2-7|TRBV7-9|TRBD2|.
CASSPGGGDEQYF
TGTGCCAGCAGCCCTGGTGGGGGGGACGAGCAGTACTTC
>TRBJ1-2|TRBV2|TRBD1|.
CASEGQGMVGYTF
TGTGCCAGCGAGGGACAGGGGATGGTTGGCTACACCTTC
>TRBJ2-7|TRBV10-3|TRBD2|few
CAISEPTSSYEQYF
TGTGCCATCAGTGAGCCGACTAGCAGCTACGAGCAGTACTTC
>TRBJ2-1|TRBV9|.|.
CASSVGDWEQFF
TGTGCCAGCAGCGTAGGGGACTGGGAGCAGTTCTTC
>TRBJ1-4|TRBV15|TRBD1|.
CATSRDSDRGNEKLFF
TGTGCCACCAGCAGAGATTCTGACAGGGGTAATGAAAAACTGTTTTTT
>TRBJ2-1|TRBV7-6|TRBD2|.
CASSSASGTGTDEQFF
TGTGCCAGCAGCTCTGCTAGCGGGACGGGGACTGATGAGCAGTTCTTC
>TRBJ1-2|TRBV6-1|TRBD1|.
CASSGTGLNYGYTF
TGTGCCAGCAGCGGGACAGGCCTAAACTATGGCTACACCTTC
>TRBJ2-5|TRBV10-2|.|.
CASSEPGAVESTQYF
TGCGCCAGCAGTGAGCCTGGGGCCGTAGAAAGCACCCAGTACTTC
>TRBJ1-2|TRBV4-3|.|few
CASSQTVPITLNYGYTF
TGCGCCAGCAGCCAGACAGTTCCGATTACCCTCAACTATGGCTACACCTTC
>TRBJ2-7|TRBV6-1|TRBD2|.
CASSPLGGDSYEQYF
TGTGCCAGCAGTCCATTGGGAGGGGACTCCTACGAGCAGTACTTC
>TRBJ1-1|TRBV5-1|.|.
CASSSGVATEAFF
TGCGCCAGCAGCTCGGGGGTGGCCACTGAAGCTTTCTTT
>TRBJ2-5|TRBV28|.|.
CASSLLVETQYF
TGTGCCAGCAGTTTACTAGTGGAGACCCAGTACTTC
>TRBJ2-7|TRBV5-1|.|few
CASSPGERRGWDEQYF
TGCGCCAGCAGCCCTGGAGAAAGACGGGGATGGGACGAGCAGTACTTC
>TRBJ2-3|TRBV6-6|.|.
CASSDLSEKTTDTQYF
TGTGCCAGCAGCGACCTAAGCGAGAAAACCACAGATACGCAGTATTTT
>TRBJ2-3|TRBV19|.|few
CASRGREGRTDTQYF
TGTGCCAGTAGGGGCAGAGAGGGCAGGACAGATACGCAGTATTTT
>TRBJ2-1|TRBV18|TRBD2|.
CASSGYLLAGRRDEQFF
TGTGCCAGCTCAGGGTACCTGCTAGCGGGGAGGAGGGATGAGCAGTTCTTC
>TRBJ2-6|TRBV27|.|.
CASSPSTSGANVLTF
TGTGCCAGCAGCCCGAGTACCTCTGGGGCCAACGTCCTGACTTTC
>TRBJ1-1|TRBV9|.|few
CASSVGQRNTEAFF
TGTGCCAGCAGCGTAGGACAGAGGAACACTGAAGCTTTCTTT
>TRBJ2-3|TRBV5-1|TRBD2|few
CASSRGLAGGPGADTQYF
TGCGCCAGCAGCCGGGGACTAGCGGGAGGGCCGGGGGCAGATACGCAGTATTTT
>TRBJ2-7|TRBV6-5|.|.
CASSRRSGYEQYF
TGTGCCTCAAGTCGGAGGAGCGGCTACGAGCAGTACTTC
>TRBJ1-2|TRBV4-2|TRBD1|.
CASSQETGEGYGYTF
TGTGCCAGCAGCCAGGAGACAGGGGAGGGGTATGGCTACACCTTC
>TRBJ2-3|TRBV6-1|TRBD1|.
CASIGTGSMYTQYF
TGTGCCAGCATCGGGACAGGTAGCATGTATACGCAGTATTTT
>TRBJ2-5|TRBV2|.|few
CASSSNPGLGETQYF
TGTGCCAGCAGCTCGAACCCGGGACTTGGAGAGACCCAGTACTTC
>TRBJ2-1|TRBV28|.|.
CASSYRRHNGYNEQFF
TGTGCCAGCAGCTATCGTCGACACAACGGCTACAATGAGCAGTTCTTC
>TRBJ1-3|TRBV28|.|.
CASSFSGGNTIYF
TGTGCCAGCAGTTTTTCCGGTGGAAACACCATATATTTT
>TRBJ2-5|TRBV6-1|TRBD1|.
CASSNRGRGETQYF
TGTGCCAGCAGTAACAGGGGGCGCGGAGAGACCCAGTACTTC
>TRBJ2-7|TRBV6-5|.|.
CASSYGTGSILYEQYF
TGTGCCAGCAGTTACGGTACCGGGTCCATTCTTTACGAGCAGTACTTC
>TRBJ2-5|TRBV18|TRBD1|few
CASGPGQGALETQYF
TGTGCCAGCGGTCCGGGACAGGGGGCCTTAGAGACCCAGTACTTC
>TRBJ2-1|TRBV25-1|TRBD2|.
CASSGGFRGRAPNEQFF
TGTGCCAGCAGTGGGGGTTTCCGGGGGAGGGCCCCCAATGAGCAGTTCTTC
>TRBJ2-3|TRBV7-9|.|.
CASSRPSGPSTDTQYF
TGTGCCAGCAGCCGCCCGAGCGGGCCTAGCACAGATACGCAGTATTTT
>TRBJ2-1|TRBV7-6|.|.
CASSSTGSSYNEQFF
TGTGCCAGCAGTTCAACAGGGAGCTCCTACAATGAGCAGTTCTTC
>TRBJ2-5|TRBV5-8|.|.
CASSLALGADETQYF
TGTGCCAGCAGCTTGGCCCTGGGGGCTGATGAGACCCAGTACTTC
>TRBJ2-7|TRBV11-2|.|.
CASSPVYEQYF
TGTGCCAGCAGCCCAGTCTACGAGCAGTACTTC
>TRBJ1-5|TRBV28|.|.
CASRATGSLQAQHF
TGTGCCAGCAGGGCAACAGGGTCCCTTCAAGCCCAGCATTTT
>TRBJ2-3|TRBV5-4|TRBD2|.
CASSLKLAGNTDTQYF
TGTGCCAGCAGCTTGAAGCTAGCGGGGAACACAGATACGCAGTATTTT
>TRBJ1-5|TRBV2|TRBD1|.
CASILEQGVNQPQHF
TGTGCCAGCATCCTGGAACAGGGGGTCAATCAGCCCCAGCATTTT
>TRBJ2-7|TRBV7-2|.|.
CASSHTGGYEQYF
TGTGCCAGCAGCCATACCGGGGGCTACGAGCAGTACTTC
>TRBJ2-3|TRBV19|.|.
CASTKRAGSGAWGFTDTQYF
TGTGCCAGTACCAAGAGGGCGGGGAGTGGGGCCTGGGGGTTCACAGATACGCAGTATTTT
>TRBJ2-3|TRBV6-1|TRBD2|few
CASSELAGGPDTQYF
TGTGCCAGCAGTGAACTAGCGGGGGGGCCAGATACGCAGTATTTT
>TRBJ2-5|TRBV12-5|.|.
CASGLVPRGTGETQYF
TGTGCTAGTGGTTTGGTACCCCGGGGGACGGGGGAGACCCAGTACTTC